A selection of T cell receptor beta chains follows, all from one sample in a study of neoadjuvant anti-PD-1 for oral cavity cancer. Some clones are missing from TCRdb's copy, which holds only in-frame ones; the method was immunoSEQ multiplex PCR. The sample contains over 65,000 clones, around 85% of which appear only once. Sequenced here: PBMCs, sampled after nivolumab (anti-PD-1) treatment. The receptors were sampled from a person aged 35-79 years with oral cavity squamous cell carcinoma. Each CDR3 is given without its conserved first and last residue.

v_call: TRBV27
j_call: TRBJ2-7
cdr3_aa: ASSPRQGTSYEQY

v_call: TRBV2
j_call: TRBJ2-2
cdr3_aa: ASKGGIFTGELF

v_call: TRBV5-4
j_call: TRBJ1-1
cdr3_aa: ASSFSPPAAF

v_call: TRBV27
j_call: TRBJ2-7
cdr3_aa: ASSSYLLDRASYEQY

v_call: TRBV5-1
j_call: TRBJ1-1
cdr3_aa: ASSLEQGMSEAF

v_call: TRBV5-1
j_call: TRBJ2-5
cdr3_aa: ASSFQGTQETQY

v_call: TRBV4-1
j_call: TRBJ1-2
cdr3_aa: ASSQPFSGGAQAGYT

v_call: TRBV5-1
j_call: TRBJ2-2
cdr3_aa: ASSLSAYLASGTGELF

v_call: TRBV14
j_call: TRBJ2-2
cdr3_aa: ASSQGQDQHRGELF

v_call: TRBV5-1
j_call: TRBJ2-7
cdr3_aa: ASSLPSTSREQY

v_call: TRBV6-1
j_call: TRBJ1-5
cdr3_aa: ASRADLRGNQPQH

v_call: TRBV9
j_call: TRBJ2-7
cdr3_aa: ASSVSPGGIYEQY

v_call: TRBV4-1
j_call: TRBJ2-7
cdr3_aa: ASSQGPGQTSYEQY

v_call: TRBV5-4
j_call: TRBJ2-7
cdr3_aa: ASSLGGQRNYEQY

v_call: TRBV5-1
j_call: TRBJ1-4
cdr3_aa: ASRPTGGAEKLF

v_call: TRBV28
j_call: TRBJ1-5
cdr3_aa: ASSFWGQGYSNQPQH

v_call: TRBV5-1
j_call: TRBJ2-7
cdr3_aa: ASSLPGGNEQY

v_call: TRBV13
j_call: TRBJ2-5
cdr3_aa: ASSAYRGNDETQY

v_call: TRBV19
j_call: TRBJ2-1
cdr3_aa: ASSITYSSYNEQF

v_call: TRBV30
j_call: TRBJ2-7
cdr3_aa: AWSVRGQGDSYEQY

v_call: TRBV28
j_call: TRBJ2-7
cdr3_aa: ASSSPLSSASSYEQY

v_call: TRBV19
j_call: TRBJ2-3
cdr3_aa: ASTLGWGADTQY

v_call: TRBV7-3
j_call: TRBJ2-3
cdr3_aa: ASYPDTQY

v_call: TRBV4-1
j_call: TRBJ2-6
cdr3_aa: ASSQQPGGANVLT

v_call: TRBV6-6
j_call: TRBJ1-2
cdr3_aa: ASAVRQGHYGYT

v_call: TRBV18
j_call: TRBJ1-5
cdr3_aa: ASSPPGQGDRQPQH

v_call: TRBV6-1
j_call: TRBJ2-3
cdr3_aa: ASAPGLTLTDTQY